The next 5 T cell receptor beta chains were all read from a single sample in a study of T cell repertoires in cytomegalovirus infection. For these TCRs, the target antigens are not known. TCRdb recomputed calls from the reads with MiXCR, one row per CDR3 protein. The sample records approximately 990,000 distinct CDR3 sequences, around 30% being singletons. This sample comprised cultured CD8+ T cells from PBMCs, obtained from culture after CMV antigen stimulation. The origin of the receptors is a human donor in good health (CMV status not recorded). Some clones in this sample may be carry-over from other donors' samples.

V gene TRBV4-3 combines with J gene TRBJ2-7; the match to TRBD1 covers 9 bases. The germline V gene has CDR1 LGHNA and CDR2 YSLEER. The CDR3 covers 18 residues. Trimming at V came to 0 bases and at J to 1 base, leaving 10 bases not matched to a gene. The CDR3: CASSQESTAGQGSYEQYV. CDR3 DNA: TGCGCCAGCAGCCAAGAATCGACTGCGGGACAGGGTTCCTACGAGCAGTACGTC.

The chain is built from TRBV7-6 and TRBJ2-2; TRBD1 or TRBD2 may be the D gene (5 bases each). The V gene lost 1 base and the J gene lost 6 bases, with 9 bases spanning the gap. Germline V lookup: CDR1 SGHVS, CDR2 FNYEAQ. The CDR3 covers 14 residues. Here the CDR3 DNA reads TGTGCCAGCAGCTTAGATGGGGGACCCGGGGAGCTGTTTTTT. Its protein is CASSLDGGPGELFF.

This clonotype has more than one count but fewer than ten. The chain couples TRBV4-3 to TRBJ2-1; 7 bases match TRBD2. The V gene end was trimmed by 0 bases and the J gene end by 7 bases; junction bases not matched to a gene: 6. CDR3 length: 15 amino acids. Germline lookup yields CDR1 LGHNA and CDR2 YSLEER. The CDR3 nucleotides read TGCGCCAGCAGCCAAGATTGGCGGGGGAGAAATGAGCAGTTCTTC. Translated: CASSQDWRGRNEQFF.

This sequence joins TRBV10-3 and TRBJ2-7; 8 bases agree with TRBD1. V lost 6 bases, J lost 2 bases, and 9 bases stayed unmatched. Germline V CDR1 and CDR2: ENHRY, SYGVKD. The CDR3 is made up of 15 amino acids. In nucleotides, the CDR3 is TGTGCCATCAGAGGGGACAGGACTTCCCCCTACGAGCAGTACTTC. Translating gives CAIRGDRTSPYEQYF.

The rearrangement uses TRBV6-1 and TRBJ1-1, with 10 nucleotides matching TRBD1. There are 19 residues in the CDR3. The germline gives CDR1 MNHNS, CDR2 SASEGT. Germline trimming cut 7 bases from V and 0 bases from J; bases unmatched to any gene: 17. CDR3 coding DNA: TGTGCCAGCAACCTCGTCTCCCCCGGGACAGGGGTACTGAACACTGAAGCTTTCTTT. Its translation: CASNLVSPGTGVLNTEAFF.